The T cell receptor (beta chain) under discussion was sequenced for a study of beta chain features in type 1 diabetes. What was sequenced were expressed TCRB transcripts, since all of the isolated RNA had been reverse transcribed. The protocol was immunoSEQ multiplex PCR, while the TCRdb copy is restricted to in-frame clones and leaves out a portion. The sample holds about 340,000 clones, approximately 12% seen once. CD45RO/CCR7/CD25/CD127/CD95/CD27 staining was used to isolate CD4+ naive, central memory, regulatory and stem cell-like memory cells by sorting. Findings and limits, study-wide: In type 1 diabetes patients, VDJ junctions had fewer insertions; deletions at these junctions were more frequent. Sequencing from cDNA could over-represent high-TCR-expressing cells. TCRB CDR3s from Type 1 diabetes patients were moderately but significantly shorter in all four CD4+ subsets.

CDR1 and CDR2 from the germline V gene are SGHTA and FQGNSA. The CDR3 has 13 residues. V was pared by 2 bases and J by 0 bases, with 4 bases between. This clone was detected only a few times. Its antigen is currently unknown. Other DNA sequences from this sample encode an identical CDR3 as well. The source of this sequence is a woman under 30 with type 1 diabetes. V gene TRBV7-2 combines with J gene TRBJ2-5; D unclear. The sequencing sample was made of naive CD4+ T cells from blood. In DNA, the CDR3 is TGTGCCAGCAGCTTAACAGACCAAGAGACCCAGTACTTC. It specifies CASSLTDQETQYF.